These 24 T cell receptor beta chains originate from one sample sequenced in a study of blood T cell repertoires in COVID-19. Generated by immunoSEQ multiplex PCR, the TCRdb table keeps only in-frame clones and is missing some. The table records 250,000 or so clones, 90% of them present only once. Source material: PBMCs or T cells enriched from blood (not recorded which). The receptor set was obtained from a woman in her twenties or thirties with acute COVID-19.

The chain employs TRBV2 and TRBJ2-7, with D perhaps matching TRBD1 (6 bases). Per the germline V gene, CDR1 is SNHLY and CDR2 is FYNNEI. V lost 6 bases, J lost 6 bases, and 9 bases lay in between. The CDR3 contains 11 residues. CDR3 amino acids: CASRYRVEQYF. The DNA for the CDR3 is TGTGCCAGCAGATACAGGGTCGAGCAGTACTTC. The whole variable domain, remainder taken from reference TRBV2 and TRBJ2-7, is EPEVTQTPSHQVTQMGQEVILRCVPISNHLYFYWYRQILGQKVEFLVSFYNNEISEKSEIFDDQFSVERPDGSNFTLKIRSTKLEDSAMYFCASRYRVEQYFGPGTRLTVT.

The rearrangement links TRBV19 to TRBJ2-1; 8 nucleotides align to TRBD2. CDR1 LNHDA and CDR2 SQIVND come from the germline V gene (reference sequence). CDR3 size: 16 residues. Trimming removed 6 bases from V and 0 bases from J; junction bases left unmatched: 7. The CDR3 bases are TGTGCCAGTAGGAGCGGGGGCGGGAGCTCCTACAATGAGCAGTTCTTC. Its protein product is CASRSGGGSSYNEQFF.

This clone was seen only once. The sample carries other DNA sequences with the same CDR3. The J gene is TRBJ2-7, the V gene TRBV11-2; the match to TRBD2 covers 8 bases. The ends lost 5 bases at V and 3 bases at J; junction bases unmatched: 6. Germline CDR1 SGHAT, CDR2 FQNNGV. The CDR3 runs to 14 residues. The chain's CDR3 is CASSPGGGGYEQYF. In DNA, the CDR3 is TGTGCCAGCAGCCCCGGGGGGGGCGGCTACGAGCAGTACTTC.

This clone was seen a single time. The chain recombines TRBV20-1 with TRBJ2-7; 8 positions match TRBD2. V lost 3 bases to trimming and J lost 6 bases; unmatched junction nucleotides: 7. CDR3 length equals 13 residues. The germline V gene has CDR1 DFQATT and CDR2 SNEGSKA (reference sequence). DNA of the CDR3: TGCAGTGCTAGTGGGGGGGCGGGGGGCGAGCAGTACTTC. Protein: CSASGGAGGEQYF.

This clone occurred many times. Within the sample, other DNA sequences also encode this same CDR3. The chain is built from TRBV10-3 and TRBJ2-3; 10 positions match TRBD2. From germline, CDR1 is ENHRY and CDR2 SYGVKD. CDR3 length equals 14 residues. V was pared by 10 bases and J by 0 bases, with 4 bases of the junction left unmatched. The CDR3 sequence is CATRTSGSTDTQYF. The CDR3, as DNA: TGTGCCACTAGGACTAGCGGCAGCACAGATACGCAGTATTTT.

This chain uses TRBV25-1 with TRBJ1-4, with TRBD1 matching over 7 bases. This CDR3 has 15 residues. Germline V gives CDR1 MGHDK, CDR2 SYGVNS. V lost 6 bases to trimming and J lost 6 bases; unmatched junction nucleotides: 10. The CDR3 nucleotides read TGTGCCAGCAGGGACACCGGGACAGCAGATGAAAAACTGTTTTTT. It encodes CASRDTGTADEKLFF.

The rearrangement links TRBV30 to TRBJ1-2, with 7 bases lining up with TRBD1. The germline V gene encodes CDR1 GTSNPN and CDR2 SVGIG (reference sequence). The J segment lost 0 bases and the V segment lost 5 bases, leaving 6 bases of the junction unmatched. CDR3 size: 14 residues. CDR3: CAWEGQVPNYGYTF. CDR3 bases: TGTGCCTGGGAAGGACAGGTTCCTAACTATGGCTACACCTTC.

The J gene is TRBJ2-2, the V gene TRBV10-2, with D perhaps matching TRBD1 (6 bases). This CDR3 is 15 amino acids long. CDR1 and CDR2 from the germline V gene are WSHSY and SAAADI. The germline V and J ends were trimmed by 2 bases and 5 bases, with 12 bases remaining between them. In nucleotides, the CDR3 is TGCGCCAGCAGTGAGGGGGGCGCCTGGACCGGGGAGCTGTTTTTT. Its protein is CASSEGGAWTGELFF.

This chain links TRBV29-1 with TRBJ2-1; 7 bases are shared with TRBD2. J gave up 3 bases and V 8 bases, and 7 bases lay outside the gene matches. Germline values: CDR1 SQVTM, CDR2 ANQGSEA. The CDR3 is 13 amino acids. CDR3 residues: CSLQREVYNEQFF. DNA of the CDR3: TGCAGCCTCCAGCGGGAAGTCTACAATGAGCAGTTCTTC.

This clone has only one observation. This rearrangement joins TRBV19 to TRBJ1-5; 9 bases are shared with TRBD1. Germline-derived CDR1 and CDR2 are LNHDA and SQIVND (reference sequence). There are 16 residues in the CDR3. J lost 5 bases, V lost 4 bases, and 9 bases had no gene match. The CDR3: CASSTQGTGFDQPQHF. The CDR3 DNA reads as TGTGCCAGTAGTACCCAGGGGACAGGGTTCGATCAGCCCCAGCATTTT.

The J gene is TRBJ2-7, the V gene TRBV7-9; 13 nucleotides match TRBD2. The V gene end was trimmed by 8 bases and the J gene end by 3 bases; junction bases not matched to a gene: 19. The germline gives CDR1 SEHNR, CDR2 FQNEAQ (reference sequence). The CDR3 consists of 19 residues. This CDR3 reads CASDNGAPTSGRQIYEQYF. CDR3 coding DNA: TGTGCCAGCGATAACGGGGCCCCGACTAGCGGGAGGCAAATCTACGAGCAGTACTTC.

This clone has only a few counts. The chain carries TRBV2 and TRBJ2-7, with D unclear. This CDR3 region has 14 residues. V lost 1 base and J lost 1, with 8 bases in between. Germline V gene sequence: CDR1 SNHLY, CDR2 FYNNEI. Here the CDR3 reads CASSEGGWSYEQYF. The DNA for the CDR3 is TGTGCCAGCAGTGAAGGCGGTTGGTCCTACGAGCAGTACTTC.

The chain joins TRBV4-3 to TRBJ2-3; the D is unclear. V lost 0 bases and J 3 bases, leaving 4 bases between the germline ends. The CDR3 is 13 residues long. Germline V gives CDR1 LGHNA, CDR2 YSLEER. The CDR3 coding sequence is TGCGCCAGCAGCCAAGATCTTACAGATACGCAGTATTTT. As protein: CASSQDLTDTQYF.

The V and J genes are TRBV7-8 and TRBJ2-7; possibly TRBD2 for D (6 bases). The germline V gene has CDR1 SGHVS and CDR2 FQNEAQ. This CDR3 has 14 amino acids. Trimming removed 4 bases from V and 7 bases from J, with 17 bases in between. The CDR3 DNA sequence: TGTGCCAGCAGCTCAACGGGCCAGGAGGGTGAGCAGTACTTC. It is translated as CASSSTGQEGEQYF.

This clone was recorded only once. The J gene is TRBJ2-1, the V gene TRBV4-1; tentatively, D is TRBD1 (5 bases). The CDR3 spans 15 residues. V was shortened by 4 bases and J by 3 bases, with 13 bases between the two germline ends. Germline assignment: CDR1 MGHRA and CDR2 YSYEKL. The DNA of the CDR3 is TGCGCCAGCAGCCCGCAGGGCAGGGTCTACAATGAGCAGTTCTTC. Translated, it gives CASSPQGRVYNEQFF.

The V and J genes are TRBV29-1 and TRBJ1-2, with a possible D match to TRBD1 (6 bases). This CDR3 is built from 13 residues. The V end lost 4 bases, the J end lost 0 bases, and 9 bases lay between the germline ends. CDR1 is SQVTM and CDR2 is ANQGSEA in the germline V gene. The CDR3 is CSVGSGANYGYTF. The CDR3 coding sequence is TGCAGCGTTGGTTCAGGGGCTAACTATGGCTACACCTTC.

The chain combines TRBV30 with TRBJ1-3; unclear D gene. Germline lookup yields CDR1 GTSNPN and CDR2 SVGIG (reference sequence). This CDR3 has 12 amino acids. The V and J ends lost 5 bases and 4 bases respectively, with 9 bases between them. Written as DNA, the CDR3 is TGTGCCTGGGGCGCAGGCGGAAACACCATATATTTT. It encodes CAWGAGGNTIYF.

The V and J genes are TRBV4-2 and TRBJ2-3; 7 bases line up with TRBD2. The CDR3 is 16 residues long. With 0 bases clipped from V and 4 bases from J, the junction kept 7 bases outside the gene matches. Germline CDR1 is LGHNA and CDR2 is YNFKEQ. The DNA for the CDR3 is TGTGCCAGCAGCCAAGATCGAGCGGGATCTGCAGATACGCAGTATTTT. Translating gives CASSQDRAGSADTQYF.

This clone appeared a few times. The V call is TRBV19, the J call TRBJ1-1, with D possibly TRBD1 on 5 matching bases. CDR1 and CDR2 (germline): LNHDA, SQIVND (reference sequence). The CDR3 spans 14 residues. V lost 4 bases, J lost 5 bases, and 14 bases lay in between. The CDR3 DNA sequence: TGTGCCAGTAGTAACCCCAGGGCGAGGACTGAAGCTTTCTTT. This codes for CASSNPRARTEAFF.

The chain carries TRBV18 and TRBJ1-4, with 8 bases identical to TRBD1. The CDR3 spans 14 residues. Unmatched junction bases numbered 5, after V lost 3 bases and J lost 8 bases. Germline V CDR1 and CDR2: KGHSH, LQKENI. The CDR3 sequence is CASSPPGQDEKLFF. CDR3 DNA: TGTGCCAGCTCACCCCCGGGACAGGACGAAAAACTGTTTTTT.

V gene TRBV6-5 combines with J gene TRBJ2-7; 11 nucleotides line up with TRBD1. This CDR3 has 15 amino acids. V lost 10 bases and J lost 7; bases outside the gene matches: 15. Germline V gene data show CDR1 as MNHEY and CDR2 as SVGAGI. The CDR3 DNA is TGTGCCACCGGGGGCGCAGGACAGGGGGCGCGGGAGCAGTACTTC. Translated, it gives CATGGAGQGAREQYF.

The chain carries TRBV5-1 and TRBJ2-7; tentatively, D is TRBD1 (6 bases). V lost 3 bases to trimming and J lost 4 bases, with 11 bases between them. Germline V lookup: CDR1 SGHRS, CDR2 YFSETQ. The CDR3 is 13 residues long. The CDR3 bases are TGCGCCAGCAGCTGGGACACTAGTTACGAGCAGTACTTC. As protein: CASSWDTSYEQYF. The entire variable domain, with the rest obtained from reference TRBV5-1 and TRBJ2-7, is as follows: KAGVTQTPRYLIKTRGQQVTLSCSPISGHRSVSWYQQTPGQGLQFLFEYFSETQRNKGNFPGRFSGRQFSNSRSEMNVSTLELGDSALYLCASSWDTSYEQYFGPGTRLTVT.

This clone is labeled medium-sized (0.01 to 0.1%). The chain uses TRBV28 and TRBJ2-5, with D tentatively TRBD1 (6 bases). V was pared by 3 bases and J by 5 bases, with 28 bases between. CDR1 and CDR2 from the germline V gene are MDHEN and SYDVKM. CDR3 length equals 19 residues. The CDR3 spells CASSFPPLQVTGGAETQYF. The CDR3 DNA follows: TGTGCCAGCAGTTTCCCTCCGCTTCAAGTGACAGGAGGAGCTGAGACCCAGTACTTC.

The J gene is TRBJ1-1, the V gene TRBV7-2; 8 bases match TRBD1. V was clipped by 5 bases and J by 6 bases; unmatched bases: 5. The germline V gene encodes CDR1 SGHTA and CDR2 FQGNSA. The CDR3 contains 13 residues. The DNA for the CDR3 is TGTGCCAGCAGCGCAGGACAGGGCCCTGAAGCTTTCTTT. Its translation: CASSAGQGPEAFF.